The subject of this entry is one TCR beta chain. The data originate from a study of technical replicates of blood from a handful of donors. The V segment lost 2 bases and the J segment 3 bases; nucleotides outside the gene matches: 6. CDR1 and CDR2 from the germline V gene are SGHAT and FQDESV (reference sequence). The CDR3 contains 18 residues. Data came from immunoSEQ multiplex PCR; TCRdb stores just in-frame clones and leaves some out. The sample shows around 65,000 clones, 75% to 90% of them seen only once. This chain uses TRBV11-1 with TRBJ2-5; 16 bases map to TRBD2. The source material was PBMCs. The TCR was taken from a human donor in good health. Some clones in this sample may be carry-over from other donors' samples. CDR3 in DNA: TGTGCCAGCAGCTTATCCGGGACTAGCGGGAGGGCTAAAGAGACCCAGTACTTC. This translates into CASSLSGTSGRAKETQYF.